The T cell receptor (beta chain) described here comes from a study of blood T cell repertoires in COVID-19. The overall study: Sites in the United States, Italy and Spain provided acute and convalescent COVID-19 samples.

This CDR3 spans 16 amino acids. The V and J ends lost 3 bases and 0 bases, in that order; junction bases with no gene match: 6. Germline V CDR1 and CDR2: KGHSH, LQKENI. The assay was immunoSEQ multiplex PCR, and TCRdb's table has in-frame clones only and misses some. The sample gives over 90,000 clones, around 92% of which show up once; approximately 3.5% is in the top ten. This clone has more than one count but fewer than ten. Other DNA sequences in the sample encode the same CDR3. The clonotype comes from a woman aged 55-75 years with acute or convalescent COVID-19. The V and J genes are TRBV18 and TRBJ1-1; 8 positions match TRBD1. The sequenced sample consisted of peripheral blood. The CDR3 DNA reads as TGTGCCAGCTCACCCGGGACAGGCGCCCTGAACACTGAAGCTTTCTTT. It translates to CASSPGTGALNTEAFF.